This T cell receptor beta chain was captured by sequencing in a study of chemoradiotherapy in HPV16-positive cancers. Libraries were prepared by immunoSEQ multiplex PCR; TCRdb keeps only in-frame clonotypes and omits some of them. There are roughly 7,300 clones in the sample; 80% occur only once, and over 1.5% lies in the top ten. This clone has a handful of counts. The V gene's germline CDR1 is SGHRS and CDR2 YFSETQ. The CDR3 is 11 amino acids. Trimming stripped 3 bases from V and 11 bases from J, with 12 bases between. Samples were taken several times over chemoradiotherapy. This sequence joins TRBV5-1 and TRBJ2-7; D tentatively reads TRBD1 or TRBD2 (6 bases each). Sampling was done from a patient who underwent chemoradiotherapy. The clonotype was recovered from a human donor with HPV-associated anogenital cancer. CDR3 in amino acids: CASSSGAEEYF. DNA for the CDR3: TGCGCCAGCAGCTCGGGGGCGGAGGAGTACTTC.